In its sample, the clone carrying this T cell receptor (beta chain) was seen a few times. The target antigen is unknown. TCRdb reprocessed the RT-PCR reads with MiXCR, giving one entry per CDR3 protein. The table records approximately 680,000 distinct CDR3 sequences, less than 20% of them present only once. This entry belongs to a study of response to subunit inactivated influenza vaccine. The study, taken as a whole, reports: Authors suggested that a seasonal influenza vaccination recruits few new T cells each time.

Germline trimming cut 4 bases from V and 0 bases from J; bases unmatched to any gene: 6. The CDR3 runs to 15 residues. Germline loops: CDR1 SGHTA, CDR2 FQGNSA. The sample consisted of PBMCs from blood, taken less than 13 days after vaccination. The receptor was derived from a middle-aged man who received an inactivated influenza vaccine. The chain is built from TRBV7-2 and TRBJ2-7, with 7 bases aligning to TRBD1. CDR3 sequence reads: CASSSYRGSSYEQYF. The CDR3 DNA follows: TGTGCCAGCAGCTCTTACAGGGGATCCTCCTACGAGCAGTACTTC.